This TCR beta chain was identified in a study of T cells in Graves' hyperthyroidism and ophthalmopathy. Overall study findings and caveats: The majority of expanded thyroid clonotypes above 0.001 also appeared in blood.

These patients, aged 18 to 65, had recently diagnosed hyperthyroidism lasting under 2 months. Pregnant or lactating patients were excluded, as were those with uncontrolled infection or other autoimmune disease. Thyroid ultrasound and orbital computed tomography, with clinical symptoms and serum thyroxine and TRAb, informed diagnoses. This CDR3 is 15 amino acids long. The V end lost 3 bases, the J end lost 8 bases, and 19 bases lay between the germline ends. What was amplified from RNA transcripts were TCR beta CDR3 regions. TCR CDR3 regions were first amplified by RT-PCR with HTBI primers. TCRdb itself ran the multiplex PCR reads through MiXCR, one entry per CDR3 protein. This sample yields fewer than 900,000 distinct CDR3 sequences, of which 15% to 20% are seen a single time; around 15% belongs to the top ten. This clonotype has more than one count but fewer than ten. The antigen is not known.

This receptor was obtained from a woman aged 45-65 years with Graves' hyperthyroidism that later progressed to Graves' ophthalmopathy. This chain uses TRBV12-3 or TRBV12-4 with TRBJ1-2; D is perhaps TRBD1 (6 bases). The sequenced material came from blood. In DNA form, the CDR3 reads TGTGCCAGCAGTTTCCCTGAGACAGGACCGGAGGGCTACACCTTC. This sequence encodes CASSFPETGPEGYTF.